Listed below are T cell receptor beta chains from one sample, sequenced in a study of OX40 agonist ivuxolimab in advanced cancers. The method was immunoSEQ multiplex PCR; TCRdb's version includes in-frame clones alone and lacks a portion of them. The sample records roughly 76,000 clones, roughly 87% being singletons. Sequences were derived from CD4+ or CD8+ T cells sorted from blood, sampled in a trial of the OX40 agonist ivuxolimab. These receptors all stem from an adult with an advanced solid tumor such as melanoma, head and neck, liver or kidney cancer. CDR3s leave out the opening cysteine and the closing phenylalanine or tryptophan. Clone size is shown for a subset of rows, as once, few, many or a class of expanded clone.

V: TRBV18
J: TRBJ2-1
size: NA
length: 12
CDR3: ASSHPSGRNEQF

V: TRBV7-2
J: TRBJ1-1
size: NA
length: 13
CDR3: ASSLGGAGATEAF

V: TRBV18
J: TRBJ1-2
size: NA
length: 11
CDR3: ASSPLGGFGYT

V: TRBV7-3
J: TRBJ2-7
size: NA
length: 12
CDR3: ASSVTGGDYEQY

V: TRBV27
J: TRBJ2-1
size: NA
length: 10
CDR3: ASRHVWGEQF

V: TRBV15
J: TRBJ2-5
size: NA
length: 12
CDR3: ATSGRGGQETQY

V: TRBV25-1
J: TRBJ2-3
size: NA
length: 15
CDR3: ASSEFLTGGPTDTQY

V: TRBV5-4
J: TRBJ2-1
size: once
length: 13
CDR3: ASSTGTSSYNEQF

V: TRBV7-8
J: TRBJ2-1
size: NA
length: 13
CDR3: ASVGREGLNNEQF

V: TRBV7-3
J: TRBJ2-5
size: NA
length: 16
CDR3: ASSLGGLGGRAGETQY

V: TRBV4-2
J: TRBJ2-3
size: NA
length: 15
CDR3: ASSQAPAGMGADTQY

V: TRBV30
J: TRBJ1-4
size: NA
length: 13
CDR3: AWRTGQGVGEKLF

V: TRBV10-3
J: TRBJ2-3
size: NA
length: 12
CDR3: ALAGDGSTDTQY

V: TRBV7-2
J: TRBJ1-1
size: NA
length: 11
CDR3: ASRFTADTEAF

V: TRBV27
J: TRBJ2-7
size: NA
length: 13
CDR3: ASSWGDRGFYEQY

V: TRBV30
J: TRBJ1-1
size: NA
length: 12
CDR3: AWSLSHGGTEAF

V: TRBV5-6
J: TRBJ2-1
size: NA
length: 14
CDR3: ASSLEVTGTYNEQF

V: TRBV14
J: TRBJ2-7
size: NA
length: 15
CDR3: ASSQGLRIGDSYEQY

V: TRBV7-9
J: TRBJ2-2
size: NA
length: 15
CDR3: ASSLIRDGGRAGELF

V: TRBV5-4
J: TRBJ2-3
size: NA
length: 13
CDR3: ASSSILGGTDTQY

V: TRBV6-6
J: TRBJ2-5
size: NA
length: 12
CDR3: ASSNRGGRETQY

V: TRBV6-5
J: TRBJ2-3
size: NA
length: 13
CDR3: ASSRQGPRADTQY

V: TRBV5-1
J: TRBJ1-4
size: NA
length: 13
CDR3: ASSLESGRNEKLF

V: TRBV6-5
J: TRBJ1-2
size: few
length: 12
CDR3: ASTGAAENYGYT

V: TRBV7-6
J: TRBJ2-1
size: NA
length: 11
CDR3: ASSSRLENEQF

V: TRBV11-3
J: TRBJ1-1
size: NA
length: 13
CDR3: ASSLQIGVNTEAF

V: TRBV6-5
J: TRBJ1-2
size: NA
length: 10
CDR3: ASSYPGQSYT

V: TRBV6-1
J: TRBJ2-6
size: NA
length: 13
CDR3: ASIRGGSGANVLT

V: TRBV7-2
J: TRBJ2-3
size: NA
length: 14
CDR3: ASTSRGLAGEDTQY

V: TRBV10-3
J: TRBJ1-1
size: NA
length: 12
CDR3: AINRQGKDTEAF

V: TRBV7-2
J: TRBJ2-5
size: NA
length: 10
CDR3: ASSVFTTEQY

V: TRBV5-1
J: TRBJ2-1
size: NA
length: 16
CDR3: ASSLEIYALAGYNEQF

V: TRBV18
J: TRBJ2-5
size: NA
length: 10
CDR3: ASSPVQETQY

V: TRBV18
J: TRBJ2-1
size: NA
length: 13
CDR3: ASSPGASGNYEQF

V: TRBV5-6
J: TRBJ2-5
size: NA
length: 14
CDR3: ASSLFWVSGKETQY

V: TRBV4-2
J: TRBJ1-4
size: NA
length: 13
CDR3: ASSQDGQINEKLF

V: TRBV9
J: TRBJ1-2
size: NA
length: 11
CDR3: ASSKDGTYGYT

V: TRBV5-1
J: TRBJ1-3
size: once
length: 13
CDR3: ASSLGLHSGNTIY

V: TRBV10-3
J: TRBJ2-5
size: NA
length: 14
CDR3: AISDSSGAGRETQY

V: TRBV4-2
J: TRBJ1-3
size: NA
length: 17
CDR3: ASSQDLPQKTLQRNTIY

V: TRBV10-3
J: TRBJ1-5
size: NA
length: 11
CDR3: ATRGGVDQPQH

V: TRBV25-1
J: TRBJ1-5
size: NA
length: 12
CDR3: ASRGQGLGQPQH

V: TRBV19
J: TRBJ2-6
size: NA
length: 13
CDR3: ASQRTGSGANVLT

V: TRBV5-6
J: TRBJ1-3
size: NA
length: 13
CDR3: ASSLEAQTGNTIY

V: TRBV5-1
J: TRBJ1-1
size: once
length: 12
CDR3: ASSFTGANTEAF

V: TRBV7-7
J: TRBJ2-1
size: NA
length: 16
CDR3: ASSPLGQGPFSYNEQF

V: TRBV7-3
J: TRBJ2-1
size: NA
length: 12
CDR3: ASSLGTAYNEQF

V: TRBV2
J: TRBJ1-1
size: NA
length: 11
CDR3: ASSTGQNTEAF

V: TRBV4-1
J: TRBJ1-6
size: NA
length: 16
CDR3: ASSQEDRAGAYNSPLH

V: TRBV6-5
J: TRBJ2-7
size: NA
length: 8
CDR3: ASSSFEQY

V: TRBV4-1
J: TRBJ1-3
size: NA
length: 17
CDR3: ASSHEFPPGQYSGNTIY

V: TRBV7-9
J: TRBJ2-7
size: many
length: 9
CDR3: ASSWSDEQY

V: TRBV4-3
J: TRBJ1-2
size: once
length: 12
CDR3: ASSRGPGQTDYT